The present T cell receptor beta chain was sequenced within a study of shared clonotypes between healthy human individuals. Over several immunoSEQ plates, each subset's genomic DNA was distributed in even portions. Under the authors' procedure: Quality scores were absent from the junction-only immunoSEQ sequences, so filtering differed. Clones were sequenced by immunoSEQ multiplex PCR, and TCRdb holds only the in-frame ones, with some missing. Clone size and V and J calls were adopted from that table, with D and trimming inferred from the DNA. The sample carries some 630,000 clones, 72% recorded once. The germline V gene has CDR1 SGHAT and CDR2 FQDESV (reference sequence). V shed 4 bases and J shed 4 bases, with 14 bases lying between them. The CDR3 consists of 14 residues. Many counts were recorded for this clone.

Sequenced input: memory CD4+ T cells sorted from blood. Subset of the sample: CD45RA-negative fraction. The sequence derives from a woman in her twenties or thirties in good health. The chain joins TRBV11-1 to TRBJ2-7, with a possible D match to TRBD2 (5 bases). The CDR3 nucleotides are TGTGCCAGCAGCTACCAACGGGATTCGTACGAGCAGTACTTC. Translation gives CASSYQRDSYEQYF.